The 9 T cell receptor beta chains below come from one sample, sequenced in a study of cytomegalovirus exposure and HLA in healthy donors. The PCR was carried out with 60 Vbeta primers and 13 Jbeta primers. TCRdb's table, derived via immunoSEQ multiplex PCR, lists solely in-frame clones and lacks some. The sample holds over 150,000 clones; nearly 80% are singletons and the top ten take roughly 13%. Sequences were obtained from PBMCs. The source of these receptors is a man aged 30 to 39 in good health and CMV-seropositive.

V gene TRBV7-9 combines with J gene TRBJ1-4; D gene uncertain. This CDR3 region has 14 residues. Trimming left V 0 bases short and J 7 bases short, with 9 bases between. From germline, CDR1 is SEHNR and CDR2 FQNEAQ (reference sequence). The CDR3 DNA sequence: TGTGCCAGCAGCTTAGCAAAGTTCGGTGAAAAACTGTTTTTT. This encodes CASSLAKFGEKLFF.

The rearrangement links TRBV18 to TRBJ1-1; 12 nucleotides line up with TRBD1. This CDR3 is built from 15 residues. The ends lost 4 bases at V and 5 bases at J; junction bases unmatched: 5. CDR1 and CDR2 from the germline V gene are KGHSH and LQKENI. The CDR3 bases are TGTGCCAGCTCACGAGCGGGACAGGGGGCGACTGAAGCTTTCTTT. Translating gives CASSRAGQGATEAFF.

This sequence joins TRBV4-2 and TRBJ1-4, with D perhaps matching TRBD1 (5 bases). Germline V gene data show CDR1 as LGHNA and CDR2 as YNFKEQ. This CDR3 is 18 amino acids long. V was clipped by 1 base and J by 6 bases, with 21 bases between them. The CDR3, as DNA: TGTGCCAGCAGCCAAGTGGAGGGGTCCTATCCGAGTCATGAAAAACTGTTTTTT. Translating it yields CASSQVEGSYPSHEKLFF.

This chain connects TRBV4-2 to TRBJ2-3, with D perhaps TRBD2 (6 bases). Trimming left V 3 bases short and J 0 bases short, with 16 bases between. The CDR3 length is 17 residues. The germline V gene has CDR1 LGHNA and CDR2 YNFKEQ. The CDR3 is CASSHRMGGGSTDTQYF. The DNA of the CDR3 is TGTGCCAGCAGCCACCGTATGGGGGGTGGTAGCACAGATACGCAGTATTTT.

The chain has TRBV28 and TRBJ2-7; 9 positions agree with TRBD1. The ends lost 6 bases at V and 8 bases at J; junction bases unmatched: 14. CDR1 and CDR2 (germline): MDHEN, SYDVKM. The CDR3 runs 15 residues. The CDR3 nucleotides read TGTGCCAGCAGCCCAACCGGGACAGGGTCTGTTAAGCAGTACTTC. Translation: CASSPTGTGSVKQYF.

The count of this clone is one. The chain employs TRBV5-1 and TRBJ2-7, with 12 bases fitting TRBD2. Germline V gene lookup returns CDR1 SGHRS and CDR2 YFSETQ. This CDR3 is built from 14 residues. The junction had 3 bases not matched to a gene; V was cut back by 5 bases and J by 3 bases. The CDR3 sequence is CASRMTSGSYEQYF. The CDR3 DNA follows: TGCGCCAGCAGGATGACTAGCGGGAGCTACGAGCAGTACTTC.

The chain is built from TRBV5-1 and TRBJ2-5; D perhaps matches TRBD1 (6 bases). The V gene's germline CDR1 is SGHRS and CDR2 YFSETQ. Deletions cut 4 bases from V and 4 bases from J, with 20 bases between. This CDR3 has 16 amino acids. DNA for the CDR3: TGCGCCAGCAGCGAACAGGGCGGCGCTCAGGTAGAGACCCAGTACTTC. Encoded protein: CASSEQGGAQVETQYF.

This clone has a single count. The rearrangement uses TRBV10-3 and TRBJ2-7, with D perhaps TRBD1 (6 bases). Germline values: CDR1 ENHRY, CDR2 SYGVKD. The CDR3 spans 14 residues. V gave up 0 bases and J gave up 5 bases, with 11 bases separating them. CDR3 in amino acids: CAISESGGQNEQYF. The CDR3 bases are TGTGCCATCAGTGAGTCAGGGGGTCAGAACGAGCAGTACTTC.

The chain joins TRBV28 to TRBJ2-7; D is possibly TRBD1 (6 bases). Germline-derived CDR1 and CDR2 are MDHEN and SYDVKM. This CDR3 region has 14 residues. V lost 6 bases and J 3 bases, leaving 15 bases between the germline ends. CDR3 sequence (DNA): TGTGCCAGCAGGTCTACAGGGATGAACTACGAGCAGTACTTC. Protein sequence: CASRSTGMNYEQYF.